This passage covers 23 T cell receptor beta chains from one sample sequenced in a study of T cell responses to AZD1222 COVID-19 vaccine. Sequencing was performed with immunoSEQ multiplex PCR; in TCRdb, only in-frame clones are kept and a portion is missing. The sample carries 90,000 to 95,000 clones, 91% recorded once. This specimen was peripheral blood, taken on day 0 of AZD1222 vaccination. These TCRs come from an adult in good health.

V and J are TRBV2 and TRBJ2-5; tentatively, D is TRBD2 (5 bases). The V gene's germline CDR1 is SNHLY and CDR2 FYNNEI. Trimming took 4 bases from V and 5 from J, leaving 8 bases between them. This CDR3 is 12 amino acids long. The CDR3 loop reads CASSAGSETQYF. The DNA of the CDR3 is TGTGCCAGCAGTGCGGGGTCGGAGACCCAGTACTTC.

The rearrangement uses TRBV4-1 and TRBJ1-1; 9 bases match TRBD1. This CDR3 is built from 17 residues. V gave up 1 base and J gave up 0 bases; unmatched junction bases: 6. CDR1 MGHRA and CDR2 YSYEKL come from the germline V gene. The CDR3 reads CASSQVGQGRLNTEAFF. The DNA of the CDR3 is TGCGCCAGCAGCCAAGTCGGACAGGGGAGACTGAACACTGAAGCTTTCTTT.

This CDR3 is CASSLVANTEAFF. CDR3 nucleotide sequence: TGTGCCAGCAGCTTGGTTGCCAACACTGAAGCTTTCTTT. The chain is built from TRBV5-5 and TRBJ1-1; the D is unclear. V lost 0 bases and J lost 2, with 5 bases in between. From germline, CDR1 is SGHKS and CDR2 YYEKEE (reference sequence). This CDR3 comprises 13 residues.

The V and J genes are TRBV11-2 and TRBJ2-6; the D gene is possibly TRBD2 (5 bases). Germline CDR1 SGHAT, CDR2 FQNNGV. This CDR3 spans 19 amino acids. V shed 1 base and J shed 0 bases, with 16 bases lying between them. This CDR3 is CASSLAAGSSHSGANVLTF. The CDR3 DNA follows: TGTGCCAGCAGCTTAGCCGCGGGCAGCTCTCACTCTGGGGCCAACGTCCTGACTTTC. The variable domain in full, completed from reference TRBV11-2 and TRBJ2-6, reads EAGVAQSPRYKIIEKRQSVAFWCNPISGHATLYWYQQILGQGPKLLIQFQNNGVVDDSQLPKDRFSAERLKGVDSTLKIQPAKLEDSAVYLCASSLAAGSSHSGANVLTFGAGSRLTVL.

V usage is TRBV27 and J usage is TRBJ1-2, with TRBD1 matching over 10 bases. There are 15 residues in the CDR3. The germline V gene has CDR1 MNHEY and CDR2 SMNVEV (reference sequence). The ends lost 6 bases at V and 3 bases at J; junction bases unmatched: 7. CDR3 bases: TGTGCCAGCAGCCTGACAGGGGGCTTTTACTATGGCTACACCTTC. Translated, it gives CASSLTGGFYYGYTF.

The J gene is TRBJ2-6, the V gene TRBV27; 16 bases are shared with TRBD2. Trimming cost V 2 bases and J 0 bases; bases outside gene matches: 4. Germline V gene sequence: CDR1 MNHEY, CDR2 SMNVEV (reference sequence). The CDR3 sequence is 20 residues long. CDR3: CASSLLGTSGRASGANVLTF. The CDR3 DNA sequence: TGTGCCAGCAGTTTACTGGGGACTAGCGGGAGGGCCTCTGGGGCCAACGTCCTGACTTTC.

Only one count was recorded for this clone. This chain joins TRBV6-5 and TRBJ2-7, with D tentatively TRBD1 (5 bases). CDR3 length equals 12 residues. Germline values: CDR1 MNHEY, CDR2 SVGAGI. V dropped 9 bases and J dropped 4 bases, with 13 bases sitting between them. The CDR3: CASRRGHYEQYF. In nucleotides, the CDR3 is TGTGCCAGTAGAAGGGGCCATTACGAGCAGTACTTC.

The rearrangement links TRBV6-5 to TRBJ1-4; D is ambiguous. Deletions cut 6 bases from V and 4 bases from J, with 9 bases between. The germline V gene has CDR1 MNHEY and CDR2 SVGAGI. CDR3 size: 13 residues. As DNA, the CDR3 is TGTGCCAGCAGAAGAGGGTTTAATGAAAAACTGTTTTTT. It codes for CASRRGFNEKLFF.

This clone was seen a single time. This rearrangement joins TRBV7-3 to TRBJ2-2; D possibly corresponds to TRBD1 (5 bases). The V gene's germline CDR1 is SGHTA and CDR2 FQGTGA. The V end lost 4 bases, the J end lost 6 bases, and 9 bases lay between the germline ends. The CDR3 extends over 13 amino acids. The DNA for the CDR3 is TGTGCCAGCAGCTCAAGACAGTCCGGGGAGCTGTTTTTT. Translation: CASSSRQSGELFF.

This clone has a count of ten or more. The chain joins TRBV4-3 to TRBJ2-7; D is unresolved. Between the trimmed V and J ends, which lost 0 bases and 7 bases, there was a span of 10 bases. Germline CDR1 LGHNA, CDR2 YSLEER. The CDR3 has 13 residues. The CDR3 sequence: CASSQDPTREQYF. The CDR3 region has the DNA TGCGCCAGCAGCCAAGACCCCACTCGGGAGCAGTACTTC.

J is TRBJ2-1 and V is TRBV4-2; 8 bases are a match to TRBD1. V lost 4 bases to trimming and J lost 5 bases; unmatched junction nucleotides: 7. The germline CDR1 and CDR2 sequences are LGHNA and YNFKEQ. The CDR3 consists of 15 residues. CDR3 bases: TGTGCCAGCAGCCCTCCGGACAGGGTTCACAATGAGCAGTTCTTC. Its protein product is CASSPPDRVHNEQFF.

The J gene is TRBJ2-7, the V gene TRBV4-2; D may be TRBD1 (6 bases). From germline, CDR1 is LGHNA and CDR2 YNFKEQ. V was trimmed by 4 bases and J by 2 bases, leaving 15 bases between them. The length of the CDR3 is 15 residues. This chain's CDR3 is CASSPEGGTPYEQYF. DNA for the CDR3: TGTGCCAGCAGCCCGGAAGGTGGGACACCCTACGAGCAGTACTTC.

The V and J genes are TRBV12-3 or TRBV12-4 and TRBJ1-2; D remains unclear. V gave up 6 bases and J gave up 8 bases, with 13 bases separating them. This CDR3 contains 12 residues. The CDR3 DNA follows: TGTGCCAGCAGCCCCCGGCTGAGGGGCTACACCTTC. Translation gives CASSPRLRGYTF.

The chain carries TRBV2 and TRBJ2-1; 7 bases are a match to TRBD1. The length of the CDR3 is 12 residues. Germline loops: CDR1 SNHLY, CDR2 FYNNEI. J gave up 12 bases and V 6 bases, and 8 bases lay outside the gene matches. The CDR3 region is CASRPDRVVQFF. DNA for the CDR3: TGTGCCAGCAGACCCGACAGGGTGGTGCAGTTCTTC.

The chain employs TRBV4-1 and TRBJ2-3; 8 nucleotides agree with TRBD2. Per germline, CDR1 MGHRA and CDR2 YSYEKL. This CDR3 comprises 17 residues. V was pared by 0 bases and J by 0 bases, with 5 bases of the junction left unmatched. This CDR3 reads CASSQEGGRTSTDTQYF. Written as DNA, the CDR3 is TGCGCCAGCAGCCAAGAGGGCGGGAGGACTAGCACAGATACGCAGTATTTT.

The gene calls are TRBV6-5 and TRBJ2-7; D unresolved. The CDR3 runs to 14 residues. CDR1 is MNHEY and CDR2 is SVGAGI in the germline V gene. V was shortened by 0 bases and J by 3 bases, with 9 bases between the two germline ends. CDR3 sequence reads: CASSYSRENYEQYF. In DNA, the CDR3 is TGTGCCAGCAGTTACTCGAGAGAAAACTACGAGCAGTACTTC.

The chain joins TRBV7-2 to TRBJ2-1; 9 bases match TRBD1. Trimming took 5 bases from V and 8 from J; bases not matched to a gene: 10. CDR1 SGHTA and CDR2 FQGNSA come from the germline V gene. The CDR3 covers 15 residues. The CDR3: CASSEGQGTGYEQFF. CDR3 coding DNA: TGTGCCAGCAGCGAGGGACAGGGAACGGGCTATGAGCAGTTCTTC.

This chain uses TRBV7-2 with TRBJ1-5; a possible D gene is TRBD1 (5 bases). V was pared by 2 bases and J by 7 bases, with 12 bases between. CDR1 SGHTA and CDR2 FQGNSA come from the germline V gene. The CDR3 totals 14 residues. The CDR3 protein is CASSLRQGPQPQHF. As DNA, the CDR3 is TGTGCCAGCAGCTTAAGGCAGGGACCCCAGCCCCAGCATTTT.

This clone was observed a single time. The genes are TRBV5-6 and TRBJ1-1; 12 positions match TRBD1. This CDR3 has 15 residues. Germline trimming cut 3 bases from V and 3 bases from J; bases unmatched to any gene: 3. Germline lookup yields CDR1 SGHDT and CDR2 YYEEEE. This CDR3 reads CASSYGTGGHTEAFF. In DNA, the CDR3 is TGTGCCAGCAGCTATGGGACAGGGGGCCACACTGAAGCTTTCTTT.

The gene calls are TRBV4-3 and TRBJ2-3; 7 nucleotides agree with TRBD1. V was clipped by 0 bases and J by 6 bases; unmatched bases: 9. There are 16 residues in the CDR3. Germline V gene lookup returns CDR1 LGHNA and CDR2 YSLEER. The CDR3 protein is CASSQDGRGGADTQYF. CDR3 DNA: TGCGCCAGCAGCCAAGATGGTAGAGGGGGCGCGGATACGCAGTATTTT.

V is TRBV5-1 and J is TRBJ1-2, with TRBD1 matching over 11 bases. Germline trimming cut 3 bases from V and 9 bases from J; bases unmatched to any gene: 13. Per the germline V gene, CDR1 is SGHRS and CDR2 is YFSETQ. The CDR3 consists of 16 residues. CDR3 bases: TGCGCCAGCAGCTCCGGACAGGGGGCTCTAACTATGAGCTACACCTTC. Its translation is CASSSGQGALTMSYTF.

This chain links TRBV7-2 with TRBJ2-6; TRBD1 aligns across 10 bases. Germline V gene sequence: CDR1 SGHTA, CDR2 FQGNSA. The CDR3 loop spans 18 amino acids. V was pared by 5 bases and J by 0 bases, with 7 bases of the junction left unmatched. The CDR3 protein is CASSPPDRGISGANVLTF. DNA of the CDR3: TGTGCCAGCAGCCCCCCGGACAGGGGGATCTCTGGGGCCAACGTCCTGACTTTC.

The V gene is TRBV9, the J gene TRBJ1-1; 7 nucleotides match TRBD1. V was pared by 1 base and J by 3 bases, with 9 bases of the junction left unmatched. The CDR3 loop spans 16 amino acids. Germline V gene data show CDR1 as SGDLS and CDR2 as YYNGEE. CDR3 in amino acids: CASSVRGQGAHTEAFF. The CDR3 DNA follows: TGTGCCAGCAGCGTAAGGGGGCAGGGCGCACACACTGAAGCTTTCTTT.